What follows are 14 T cell receptor beta chains derived from one specimen sequenced in a study of shared clonotypes between healthy human individuals. Libraries were prepared by immunoSEQ multiplex PCR; TCRdb keeps only in-frame clonotypes and omits some of them. The sample includes millions of clones, 85% to 95% of them seen just once. Sequencing was performed on naive CD4+ T cells sorted from blood. Indicated subset: CD45RA+ positively selected. The receptors derive from a man younger than 35 in good health.

As regards this clone: This same CDR3 is encoded by further DNA sequences in the sample. This chain connects TRBV30 to TRBJ1-3; no reliable D call. The CDR3 consists of 12 residues. The germline V gene encodes CDR1 GTSNPN and CDR2 SVGIG (reference sequence). V shed 3 bases and J shed 1 base, with 4 bases lying between them. Written as DNA, the CDR3 is TGTGCCTGGAGAGAGTCTGGAAACACCATATATTTT. Translating it yields CAWRESGNTIYF.

This chain connects TRBV11-3 to TRBJ1-1, with D maybe TRBD1 (6 bases). V dropped 5 bases and J dropped 11 bases, with 18 bases sitting between them. The CDR3 sequence is 13 residues long. The germline gives CDR1 SGHNT, CDR2 YENEEA. This CDR3 is CASSRTGLGKAFF. In nucleotides, the CDR3 is TGTGCCAGCAGCCGCACAGGGCTGGGGAAGGCTTTCTTT.

The V call is TRBV19, the J call TRBJ1-6; D is perhaps TRBD1 (5 bases). Deletions cut 5 bases from V and 0 bases from J, with 20 bases between. This CDR3 has 19 amino acids. Germline CDR1 and CDR2: LNHDA and SQIVND (reference sequence). The CDR3 sequence is CASSFTRDGDSSYNSPLHF. CDR3 DNA sequence: TGTGCCAGTAGTTTTACGCGGGACGGAGATAGCTCCTATAATTCACCCCTCCACTTT.

The chain is built from TRBV11-2 and TRBJ2-7; weak D call: TRBD2 (6 bases). The CDR3 totals 14 residues. Germline values: CDR1 SGHAT, CDR2 FQNNGV. V lost 2 bases to trimming and J lost 3 bases, with 11 bases between them. CDR3 in DNA: TGTGCCAGCAGCTTACGGGACTTTCTCTACGAGCAGTACTTC. It yields the protein CASSLRDFLYEQYF.

About this clone itself: Other DNA sequences in this specimen translate into the identical CDR3. The chain is built from TRBV5-1 and TRBJ2-7; D is ambiguous. Trimming stripped 4 bases from V and 4 bases from J, with 9 bases between. This CDR3 is built from 12 residues. Per germline, CDR1 SGHRS and CDR2 YFSETQ. Here the CDR3 DNA reads TGCGCCAGCAGCAGGACCTTTTACGAGCAGTACTTC. Amino acids: CASSRTFYEQYF. Together with reference TRBV5-1 and TRBJ2-7, the CDR3 gives the full variable domain: KAGVTQTPRYLIKTRGQQVTLSCSPISGHRSVSWYQQTPGQGLQFLFEYFSETQRNKGNFPGRFSGRQFSNSRSEMNVSTLELGDSALYLCASSRTFYEQYFGPGTRLTVT.

The gene calls are TRBV6-6 and TRBJ2-7, with 11 nucleotides matching TRBD2. The germline V gene encodes CDR1 MNHNY and CDR2 SVGAGI (reference sequence). The CDR3 covers 16 residues. V lost 0 bases to trimming and J lost 4 bases; unmatched junction nucleotides: 5. The chain's CDR3 is CASSYSRASGGYEQYF. The CDR3 DNA follows: TGTGCCAGCAGTTACTCGCGGGCTAGCGGGGGGTACGAGCAGTACTTC.

Notes on this clone: The junction and the germline gene differ at one end; a read error may be behind it. This rearrangement joins TRBV7-7 to TRBJ2-7; 10 bases fit TRBD1. Germline loops: CDR1 SSHAT, CDR2 FNYEAQ (reference sequence). The CDR3 is made up of 14 amino acids. The CDR3 DNA follows: TGTGCTAGCAGCTTAGGGGGGACAGGGGCCGAGCAGTACTTC. Translating gives CASSLGGTGAEQYF.

The chain is built from TRBV4-3 and TRBJ2-3; D is unresolved. The germline V gene has CDR1 LGHNA and CDR2 YSLEER. The V end lost 0 bases, the J end lost 7 bases, and 2 bases lay between the germline ends. The length of the CDR3 is 11 residues. DNA for the CDR3: TGCGCCAGCAGCCAAGATAATACGCAGTATTTT. This gives the protein CASSQDNTQYF.

J is TRBJ2-1 and V is TRBV30; a weak D match, TRBD2 (6 bases). The V gene's germline CDR1 is GTSNPN and CDR2 SVGIG (reference sequence). V lost 3 bases to trimming and J lost 10 bases, with 10 bases between them. The CDR3 loop spans 11 amino acids. The CDR3: CAWSGDWEQFF. The CDR3 DNA reads TGTGCCTGGAGCGGGGACTGGGAGCAGTTCTTC. The full variable domain, rest sourced from reference TRBV30 and TRBJ2-1, is SQTIHQWPATLVQPVGSPLSLECTVEGTSNPNLYWYRQAAGRGLQLLFYSVGIGQISSEVPQNLSASRPQDRQFILSSKKLLLSDSGFYLCAWSGDWEQFFGPGTRLTVL.

The sample holds one count of this clone. The chain uses TRBV5-1 and TRBJ2-3, with 8 bases aligning to TRBD2. The V segment lost 0 bases and the J segment 1 base; nucleotides outside the gene matches: 4. CDR1 is SGHRS, CDR2 YFSETQ, per germline. The CDR3 runs to 16 residues. Written as DNA, the CDR3 is TGCGCCAGCAGCTTGGTTACTAGCGGAGGCACAGATACGCAGTATTTT. Translated, it gives CASSLVTSGGTDTQYF.

This rearrangement joins TRBV7-2 to TRBJ1-6, with 12 positions matching TRBD1. Per the germline V gene, CDR1 is SGHTA and CDR2 is FQGNSA. Trimming at V came to 3 bases and at J to 6 bases, leaving 3 bases not matched to a gene. This CDR3 has 16 amino acids. In DNA form, the CDR3 reads TGTGCCAGCAGCTTCCCGGGACAGGGGGCTAATTCACCCCTCCACTTT. This encodes CASSFPGQGANSPLHF.

The chain is built from TRBV7-2 and TRBJ1-1; D is uncertain. CDR1 is SGHTA and CDR2 is FQGNSA in the germline V gene. This CDR3 is built from 15 residues. Trimming removed 3 bases at V and 3 bases at J, with 14 bases between. CDR3 bases: TGTGCCAGCAGCTTGATAAGCACCCTGGACACTGAAGCTTTCTTT. Translation: CASSLISTLDTEAFF.

The chain carries TRBV5-1 and TRBJ1-1; TRBD1 matches 8 bases. Germline CDR1 SGHRS, CDR2 YFSETQ. This CDR3 has 17 residues. With 4 bases clipped from V and 7 bases from J, the junction kept 18 bases outside the gene matches. CDR3 in DNA: TGCGCCAGCAGCGCTGACAGGGGAAGGGGAGATACCTTTGAAGCTTTCTTT. Translating it yields CASSADRGRGDTFEAFF.

V is TRBV28 and J is TRBJ1-5, with 9 nucleotides matching TRBD1. Germline CDR1 MDHEN, CDR2 SYDVKM. The CDR3 covers 14 residues. Unmatched junction bases numbered 12, after V lost 11 bases and J lost 7 bases. In DNA, the CDR3 is TGTGCCGGTCAGACAGGGGGAAGTCAACAGCCCCAGCATTTT. The encoded protein is CAGQTGGSQQPQHF.